This TCR beta chain is from a study of control samples from healthy donors and cancer patients. Trimming took 6 bases from V and 2 from J, leaving 13 bases between them. Germline assignment: CDR1 MGHDK and CDR2 SYGVNS. The CDR3 is 15 residues long. The protocol was immunoSEQ multiplex PCR, while the TCRdb copy is restricted to in-frame clones and leaves out a portion. The data show 90,000 to 150,000 clones, with about 91% seen just once and approximately 3.5% held by the top ten. The chain links TRBV25-1 to TRBJ1-4; D call uncertain. This receptor was obtained from a middle-aged man in good health. The specimen was blood. The CDR3 region is CASSVARTTNEKLFF. The CDR3 region has the DNA TGTGCCAGCAGCGTCGCGCGGACGACTAATGAAAAACTGTTTTTT.